Listed below are T cell receptor beta chains from one sample, sequenced in a study of blood T cell repertoires in COVID-19. Profiling relied on immunoSEQ multiplex PCR, and the TCRdb table lists in-frame clones only, not all of them. The sample has 150,000 to 200,000 clones, roughly 89% seen once. The sample was peripheral blood. The source of these receptors is a woman aged 70-85 years with COVID-19, enrolled during active disease. Both conserved end residues are part of each CDR3. D genes are given only for firm matches. Not every row has a clone size; where given, it reads once, few, many or a size class.

.	TRBD1	TRBV28	TRBJ2-7	TGTGCCAGCAGTTTACAGGGGGCCCTCCACTACGAGCAGTACTTC	CASSLQGALHYEQYF
.	TRBD1	TRBV28	TRBJ1-5	TGTGCCAGCAGTTTTCCCCCCGAGGACAGGGGACGCAATCAGCCCCAGCATTTT	CASSFPPEDRGRNQPQHF
few	TRBD1	TRBV4-1	TRBJ1-5	TGCGCCAGCAGCCACCCCGGGACAGGGGCGAATCAGCCCCAGCATTTT	CASSHPGTGANQPQHF
.	.	TRBV5-8	TRBJ1-5	TGTGCCAGCAGCGGAGGGGACGCGAGCAATCAGCCCCAGCATTTT	CASSGGDASNQPQHF
.	TRBD1	TRBV2	TRBJ1-6	TGTGCCAGCAGCCGGGACAGGGGGTATTCACCCCTCCACTTT	CASSRDRGYSPLHF
.	TRBD1	TRBV28	TRBJ2-7	TGTGCCAGCAGCCTTACTAAGGGACAGGGGCAGTACTTC	CASSLTKGQGQYF
.	TRBD1	TRBV18	TRBJ1-5	TGTGCCAGCTCATCCGGGACAGGGGGCCATAGCAATCAGCCCCAGCATTTT	CASSSGTGGHSNQPQHF
few	TRBD1	TRBV29-1	TRBJ1-6	TGCAGCGTTGGGGCAGGGGGCGATTCACCCCTCCACTTT	CSVGAGGDSPLHF
.	.	TRBV28	TRBJ1-1	TGTGCCAGCAGTTTCTGGCGGAGCATGAACACTGAAGCTTTCTTT	CASSFWRSMNTEAFF
once	TRBD2	TRBV11-3	TRBJ2-3	TGTGCCAGCTCACGGTATGGCGGGGGGAGCACAGATACGCAGTATTTT	CASSRYGGGSTDTQYF
once	TRBD1	TRBV7-6	TRBJ1-5	TGTGCCAGCAGCTTAGGGACAGGTAATAGCAATCAGCCCCAGCATTTT	CASSLGTGNSNQPQHF
.	.	TRBV30	TRBJ1-6	TGTGCCTGGAGGGGGACACTCGTAATTTCACCCCTCCACTTT	CAWRGTLVISPLHF
.	.	TRBV2	TRBJ1-5	TGTGCCAGCAGGCCCGAATATCAAGGGGTACGGGGGGGCCAGCCCCAGCATTTT	CASRPEYQGVRGGQPQHF